This TCR beta chain was retrieved from a study of identical twins. Study-level results: Carriage of fewer insertions was seen in abundant cord blood beta clonotypes, whereas memory repertoires showed none.

TCRdb reprocessed the 5' RACE reads with MiXCR, giving one entry per CDR3 protein. The table records 350,000 to 600,000 distinct CDR3 sequences, 14% of them present only once. Germline CDR1 is SGHAT and CDR2 is FQNNGV. CDR3 length equals 18 residues. Trimming shortened V by 0 bases and J by 3 bases, and 21 bases separated the two germline ends. This clonotype was seen a few times. As yet, its antigen is unknown. A further study also used this sample, focusing on yellow fever vaccine responses in identical twins.

The rearrangement uses TRBV11-2 and TRBJ2-7; D is undetermined. The TCR originated in a woman aged 18-29 years in good health. The source material was CD4+ T cells sorted from blood. CDR3 nucleotide sequence: TGTGCCAGCAGCTTAGACCGAGGCCGCGCTCAATATCTCTACGAGCAGTACTTC. Residues: CASSLDRGRAQYLYEQYF.